The table lists the clone carrying this T cell receptor (beta chain) with many counts. What it recognizes is unknown. This specimen comes from a study of T cells in Graves' hyperthyroidism and ophthalmopathy. Broader study findings: From stable hyperthyroidism, ophthalmopathy was separated by a 13 V-J model.

Authors of the study amplified TCR beta CDR3 regions from RNA transcripts. The TCR CDR3 first-round RT-PCR relied on the HTBI primer set. TCRdb reprocessed the multiplex PCR reads with MiXCR, giving one entry per CDR3 protein. The table lists 500,000 to 600,000 distinct CDR3 sequences, around 46% of them singletons. This TCR was sampled from a woman younger than 35 with Graves' hyperthyroidism. Sequences were obtained from peripheral blood or thyroid tissue (not recorded which).

The CDR3, as DNA: TGTGCCAGCAGCGTAGACGCAAGCGGGAGGTGGGAGACCCAGTACTTC. Protein sequence: CASSVDASGRWETQYF. The chain is built from TRBV9 and TRBJ2-5; 9 nucleotides align to TRBD2. V lost 0 bases and J lost 5; bases outside the gene matches: 8. Germline V CDR1 and CDR2: SGDLS, YYNGEE. There are 16 residues in the CDR3.